Shown below are 23 T cell receptor beta chains from a single sample sequenced in a study of control samples from healthy donors and cancer patients (dated by TCRdb to the early 2020s). Library generation was performed with the immunoSEQ multiplex PCR assay. TCRdb holds this immuneACCESS table with in-frame rearrangements only. Some clones are missing; in checked studies, unresolved V genes explain under half, and the rest has no known cause. The sample has more than 20,000 clones on record, approximately 91% of them singletons. Jointly, the top ten make up roughly 12% of the sample. Source material: PBMCs. Receptors were obtained from a man between 45 and 60 years old with lung cancer.

This clone came up once. This chain links TRBV12-3 or TRBV12-4 with TRBJ1-6; 8 positions match TRBD1. V trimming: 5 bases; J trimming: 9 bases; junction bases outside the gene matches: 3. The CDR3 runs to 13 residues. In nucleotides, the CDR3 is TGTGCCAGCAGTGGACAGGGAGGTTCACCCCTCCACTTT. This codes for CASSGQGGSPLHF.

This clone was observed once. DNA of the CDR3: TGTGCCAGCTCACCACTTACAGGGGATAACGGGGAGCTGTTTTTT. Translated, it gives CASSPLTGDNGELFF. This rearrangement joins TRBV18 to TRBJ2-2; 7 nucleotides agree with TRBD1. This CDR3 is built from 15 residues. V was pared by 1 base and J by 7 bases, with 6 bases of the junction left unmatched. CDR1 KGHSH and CDR2 LQKENI come from the germline V gene.

The chain links TRBV5-1 to TRBJ2-3; tentatively, D is TRBD1 (7 bases). V was pared by 4 bases and J by 7 bases, with 19 bases between. The CDR3 covers 15 residues. CDR1 and CDR2 from the germline V gene are SGHRS and YFSETQ. CDR3 region: CASSARQGGTNTQYF. CDR3 DNA: TGCGCCAGCAGCGCGAGACAGGGAGGCACGAATACGCAGTATTTT.

There are a few counts of this clone. This rearrangement joins TRBV7-2 to TRBJ1-5, with TRBD1 identical over 12 bases. The J segment lost 6 bases and the V segment lost 3 bases, leaving 3 bases of the junction unmatched. The CDR3 loop spans 15 amino acids. In germline, CDR1 is SGHTA, CDR2 FQGNSA. The CDR3 loop is CASSLGTGGLQPQHF. CDR3 sequence (DNA): TGTGCCAGCAGCTTGGGGACAGGGGGCCTTCAGCCCCAGCATTTT. Looking up the rest from reference TRBV7-2 and TRBJ1-5 gives the full variable domain: GAGVSQSPSNKVTEKGKDVELRCDPISGHTALYWYRQSLGQGLEFLIYFQGNSAPDKSGLPSDRFSAERTGGSVSTLTIQRTQQEDSAVYLCASSLGTGGLQPQHFGDGTRLSIL.

This chain joins TRBV6-5 and TRBJ2-2; D tentatively fits TRBD1 or TRBD2 (6 bases each). The ends were cut back, 2 bases at V and 0 bases at J, with 10 bases in the middle. The CDR3 is 16 residues long. The germline CDR1 and CDR2 sequences are MNHEY and SVGAGI. DNA for the CDR3: TGTGCCAGCAGTTACGTGGGGGGCTCGAACACCGGGGAGCTGTTTTTT. It is translated as CASSYVGGSNTGELFF.

The chain has TRBV2 and TRBJ1-3; 8 nucleotides line up with TRBD1. The germline V gene encodes CDR1 SNHLY and CDR2 FYNNEI. V was pared by 5 bases and J by 2 bases, with 2 bases of the junction left unmatched. The CDR3 is made up of 14 amino acids. The CDR3 here is CASSSDRAGNTIYF. The CDR3 nucleotides read TGTGCCAGCAGTTCGGACAGGGCTGGAAACACCATATATTTT.

CDR3 loop: CASSFLGDSYEQYF. The CDR3 bases are TGTGCCAGCAGTTTCCTGGGGGACTCCTACGAGCAGTACTTC. The chain employs TRBV6-2 or TRBV6-3 and TRBJ2-7; D possibly uses TRBD1 or TRBD2 (5 bases each). The ends were cut back, 4 bases at V and 0 bases at J, with 10 bases in the middle. From germline, CDR1 is MNHEY and CDR2 SVGEGT. The CDR3 consists of 14 residues.

The chain couples TRBV6-2 or TRBV6-3 to TRBJ1-1; TRBD1 agrees at 8 bases. The CDR3 covers 17 residues. V gave up 6 bases and J gave up 1 base; unmatched junction bases: 13. CDR1 and CDR2 (germline): MNHEY, SVGEGT. This CDR3 reads CASSHLKTGTGNTEAFF. In DNA, the CDR3 is TGTGCCAGCAGCCACTTAAAGACAGGGACAGGGAACACTGAAGCTTTCTTT.

The chain couples TRBV6-5 to TRBJ2-7, with D unclear. V was pared by 0 bases and J by 5 bases, with 14 bases between. The germline CDR1 and CDR2 sequences are MNHEY and SVGAGI. This CDR3 comprises 15 residues. The CDR3 sequence: CASSYSFGPLHEQYF. CDR3 sequence (DNA): TGTGCCAGCAGTTACTCGTTCGGACCCCTCCACGAGCAGTACTTC.

The chain employs TRBV6-5 and TRBJ1-5; D call uncertain. This CDR3 has 14 residues. Per germline, CDR1 MNHEY and CDR2 SVGAGI. The V end lost 0 bases, the J end lost 7 bases, and 10 bases lay between the germline ends. The CDR3 coding sequence is TGTGCCAGCAGTTACTCGGGTTCTGGCCAGCCCCAGCATTTT. Protein product: CASSYSGSGQPQHF.

CDR3 region: CASSSVRGGGYEQYF. The DNA for the CDR3 is TGTGCCAGCAGCTCGGTAAGGGGAGGGGGATACGAGCAGTACTTC. The chain links TRBV11-2 to TRBJ2-7, with a possible D match to TRBD2 (7 bases). V lost 4 bases to trimming and J lost 4 bases, with 17 bases between them. This CDR3 has 15 amino acids. In germline, CDR1 is SGHAT, CDR2 FQNNGV.

The chain links TRBV6-5 to TRBJ2-1; TRBD2 agrees at 12 bases. The CDR3 spans 13 residues. CDR1 and CDR2 from the germline V gene are MNHEY and SVGAGI. V was pared by 6 bases and J by 14 bases, with 8 bases of the junction left unmatched. DNA of the CDR3: TGTGCCAGCAGGCAACGGACTAGCGGGGTGGAGTTCTTC. It is translated as CASRQRTSGVEFF.

V and J are TRBV6-4 and TRBJ1-2; perhaps TRBD1 as D (6 bases). V was shortened by 9 bases and J by 4 bases, with 15 bases between the two germline ends. The CDR3 length is 13 residues. Per the germline V gene, CDR1 is MRHNA and CDR2 is SNTAGT. DNA of the CDR3: TGTGCCAGTTCCCGACGACAGGCCTATGGCTACACCTTC. It specifies CASSRRQAYGYTF.

The genes are TRBV2 and TRBJ1-5; 7 bases agree with TRBD1. This CDR3 has 14 amino acids. Germline V CDR1 and CDR2: SNHLY, FYNNEI. V gave up 8 bases and J gave up 0 bases; unmatched junction bases: 4. The CDR3 nucleotides read TGTGCCAGCGGGACAGCTTATAGCAATCAGCCCCAGCATTTT. Translated, it gives CASGTAYSNQPQHF.

The chain uses TRBV4-3 and TRBJ2-7; TRBD1 might be the D (6 bases). This CDR3 has 15 residues. Germline CDR1 is LGHNA and CDR2 is YSLEER. V lost 3 bases and J 1 base, leaving 13 bases between the germline ends. The CDR3: CASSQETGSSYEQYF. CDR3 in DNA: TGCGCCAGCAGCCAGGAGACAGGCTCATCCTACGAGCAGTACTTC.

V gene TRBV6-5 combines with J gene TRBJ2-2, with 9 bases identical to TRBD1. The CDR3 loop spans 13 amino acids. V shed 8 bases, J shed 6 bases, and the junction held 4 bases outside the gene matches. The germline gives CDR1 MNHEY, CDR2 SVGAGI. In DNA form, the CDR3 reads TGTGCCAGCTTCCGGGACAGGGCCGGGGAGCTGTTTTTT. Protein product: CASFRDRAGELFF.

The chain couples TRBV19 to TRBJ1-4, with a possible D match to TRBD1 (6 bases). The germline CDR1 and CDR2 sequences are LNHDA and SQIVND (reference sequence). The V gene lost 8 bases and the J gene lost 8 bases, with 15 bases spanning the gap. The CDR3 extends over 13 amino acids. In nucleotides, the CDR3 is TGTGCCAGTGCCCCGGGACAAGACGAAAAACTGTTTTTT. This encodes CASAPGQDEKLFF.

The chain is built from TRBV7-9 and TRBJ1-6; D remains ambiguous. The germline CDR1 and CDR2 sequences are SEHNR and FQNEAQ (reference sequence). This CDR3 is 13 amino acids long. Trimming left V 3 bases short and J 9 bases short, with 9 bases between. CDR3 in amino acids: CASSFIIGSPLHF. Here the CDR3 DNA reads TGTGCCAGCAGCTTTATTATCGGTTCACCCCTCCACTTT.

The V gene is TRBV5-4, the J gene TRBJ2-7, with 9 bases that match TRBD1. V was clipped by 4 bases and J by 0 bases; unmatched bases: 5. This CDR3 has 15 amino acids. CDR1 SGHNT and CDR2 YYREEE come from the germline V gene (reference sequence). The CDR3 protein is CASSPGQGFSYEQYF. DNA of the CDR3: TGTGCCAGCAGCCCCGGACAGGGGTTCTCCTACGAGCAGTACTTC. The variable domain in full, completed from reference TRBV5-4 and TRBJ2-7, reads ETGVTQSPTHLIKTRGQQVTLRCSSQSGHNTVSWYQQALGQGPQFIFQYYREEENGRGNFPPRFSGLQFPNYSSELNVNALELDDSALYLCASSPGQGFSYEQYFGPGTRLTVT.

This clone was detected only a few times. CDR3 residues: CASFKPTGNYGYTF. CDR3 coding DNA: TGTGCCAGCTTCAAACCCACAGGGAACTATGGCTACACCTTC. The chain is built from TRBV6-5 and TRBJ1-2; D perhaps matches TRBD1 (6 bases). Per the germline V gene, CDR1 is MNHEY and CDR2 is SVGAGI. The CDR3 contains 14 residues. V was clipped by 8 bases and J by 2 bases, with 15 bases between them.

The chain combines TRBV5-1 with TRBJ1-5, with 7 bases aligning to TRBD1. There are 15 residues in the CDR3. V shed 0 bases and J 5 bases; nucleotides not matched to a gene: 5. From germline, CDR1 is SGHRS and CDR2 YFSETQ. CDR3 DNA sequence: TGCGCCAGCAGCTTGGGACAGGGAAACTATCAGCCCCAGCATTTT. It codes for CASSLGQGNYQPQHF.

This sequence joins TRBV5-1 and TRBJ1-4, with 10 nucleotides matching TRBD1. CDR1 is SGHRS, CDR2 YFSETQ, per germline. V lost 0 bases, J lost 5 bases, and 1 base stayed unmatched. This CDR3 is 15 amino acids long. The CDR3 DNA reads as TGCGCCAGCAGCTTGGAGGGACAGGGGAATGAAAAACTGTTTTTT. This gives the protein CASSLEGQGNEKLFF.

This clone was recorded a few times. The rearrangement links TRBV9 to TRBJ1-1; possibly TRBD1 for D (6 bases). This CDR3 has 15 residues. The germline gives CDR1 SGDLS, CDR2 YYNGEE. V was clipped by 2 bases and J by 4 bases, with 15 bases between them. CDR3 sequence reads: CASSVMDSQSTEAFF. The DNA of the CDR3 is TGTGCCAGCAGCGTCATGGACAGTCAAAGCACTGAAGCTTTCTTT.